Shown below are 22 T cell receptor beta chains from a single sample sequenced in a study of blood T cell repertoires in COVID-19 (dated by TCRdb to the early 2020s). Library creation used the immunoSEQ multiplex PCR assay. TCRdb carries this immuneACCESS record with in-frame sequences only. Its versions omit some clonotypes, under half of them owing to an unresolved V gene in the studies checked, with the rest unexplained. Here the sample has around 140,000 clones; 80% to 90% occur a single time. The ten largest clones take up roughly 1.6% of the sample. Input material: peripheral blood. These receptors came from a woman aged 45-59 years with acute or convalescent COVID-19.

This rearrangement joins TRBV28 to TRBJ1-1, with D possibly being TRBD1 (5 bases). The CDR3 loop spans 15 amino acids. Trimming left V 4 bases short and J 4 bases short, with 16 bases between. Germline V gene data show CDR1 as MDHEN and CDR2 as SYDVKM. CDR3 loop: CASSSGGAQGTEAFF. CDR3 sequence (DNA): TGTGCCAGCAGTTCGGGCGGGGCGCAGGGCACTGAAGCTTTCTTT.

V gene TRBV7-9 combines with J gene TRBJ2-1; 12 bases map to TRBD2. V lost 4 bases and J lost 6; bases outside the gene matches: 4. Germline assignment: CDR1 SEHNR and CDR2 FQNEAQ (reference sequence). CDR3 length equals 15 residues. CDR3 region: CASSSLAGGPNEQFF. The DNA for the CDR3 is TGTGCCAGCAGCTCTCTAGCGGGGGGGCCCAATGAGCAGTTCTTC. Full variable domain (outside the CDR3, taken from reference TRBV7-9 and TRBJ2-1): DTGVSQNPRHKITKRGQNVTFRCDPISEHNRLYWYRQTLGQGPEFLTYFQNEAQLEKSRLLSDRFSAERPKGSFSTLEIQRTEQGDSAMYLCASSSLAGGPNEQFFGPGTRLTVL.

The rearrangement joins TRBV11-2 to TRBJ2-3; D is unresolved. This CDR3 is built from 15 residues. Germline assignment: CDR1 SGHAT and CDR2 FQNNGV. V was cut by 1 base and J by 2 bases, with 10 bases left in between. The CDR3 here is CASSLGVRDTDTQYF. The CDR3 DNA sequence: TGTGCCAGCAGCTTAGGAGTGCGCGACACAGATACGCAGTATTTT.

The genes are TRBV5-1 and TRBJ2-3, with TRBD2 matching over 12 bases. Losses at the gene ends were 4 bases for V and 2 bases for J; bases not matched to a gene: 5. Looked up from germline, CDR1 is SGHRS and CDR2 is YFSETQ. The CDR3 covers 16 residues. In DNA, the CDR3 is TGCGCCAGCAGCATCGGGACTAGCGGGTTCACAGATACGCAGTATTTT. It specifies CASSIGTSGFTDTQYF. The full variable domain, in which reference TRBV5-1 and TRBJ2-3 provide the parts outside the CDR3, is KAGVTQTPRYLIKTRGQQVTLSCSPISGHRSVSWYQQTPGQGLQFLFEYFSETQRNKGNFPGRFSGRQFSNSRSEMNVSTLELGDSALYLCASSIGTSGFTDTQYFGPGTRLTVL.

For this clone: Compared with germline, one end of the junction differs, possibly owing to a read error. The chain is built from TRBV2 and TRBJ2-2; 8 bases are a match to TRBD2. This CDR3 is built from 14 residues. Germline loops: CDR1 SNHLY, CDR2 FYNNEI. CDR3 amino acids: CASSKASGTGELFF. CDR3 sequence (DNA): TGTGCCAGCAGTAAAGCTAGCGGGACCGGGGAGCTGTTTTTT.

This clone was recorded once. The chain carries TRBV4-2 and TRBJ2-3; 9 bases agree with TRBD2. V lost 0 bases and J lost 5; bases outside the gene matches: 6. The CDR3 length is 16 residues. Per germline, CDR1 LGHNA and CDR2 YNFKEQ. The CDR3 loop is CASSQEERGAGDTQYF. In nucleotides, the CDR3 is TGTGCCAGCAGCCAAGAGGAGCGGGGGGCGGGAGATACGCAGTATTTT.

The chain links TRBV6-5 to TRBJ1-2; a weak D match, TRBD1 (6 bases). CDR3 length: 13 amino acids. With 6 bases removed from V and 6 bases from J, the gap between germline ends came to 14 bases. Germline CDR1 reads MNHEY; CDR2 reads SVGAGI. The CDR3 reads CASRPPGQHGYTF. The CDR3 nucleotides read TGTGCCAGCAGGCCCCCCGGACAGCATGGCTACACCTTC.

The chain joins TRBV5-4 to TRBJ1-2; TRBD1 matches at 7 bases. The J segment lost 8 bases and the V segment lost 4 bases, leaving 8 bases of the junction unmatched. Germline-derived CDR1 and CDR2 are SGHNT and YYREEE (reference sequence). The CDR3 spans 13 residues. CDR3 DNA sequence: TGTGCCAGCAGCCTAAAGGGGGCGGGCGGCTACACCTTC. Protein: CASSLKGAGGYTF.

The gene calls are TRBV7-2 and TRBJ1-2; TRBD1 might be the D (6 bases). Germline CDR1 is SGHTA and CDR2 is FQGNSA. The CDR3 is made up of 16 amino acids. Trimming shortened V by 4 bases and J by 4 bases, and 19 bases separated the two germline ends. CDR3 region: CASSSPEWEGVYGYTF. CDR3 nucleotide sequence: TGTGCCAGCAGCTCCCCCGAGTGGGAGGGGGTCTATGGCTACACCTTC.

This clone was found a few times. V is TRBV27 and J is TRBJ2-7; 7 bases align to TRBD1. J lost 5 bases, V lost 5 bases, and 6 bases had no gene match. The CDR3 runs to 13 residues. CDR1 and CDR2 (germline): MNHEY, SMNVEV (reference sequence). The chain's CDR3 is CASSVQGFDEQYF. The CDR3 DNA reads TGTGCCAGCAGTGTACAGGGGTTCGACGAGCAGTACTTC.

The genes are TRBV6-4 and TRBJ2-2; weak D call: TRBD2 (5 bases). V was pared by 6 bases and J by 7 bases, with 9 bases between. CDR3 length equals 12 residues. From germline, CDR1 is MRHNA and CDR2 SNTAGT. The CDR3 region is CASSRRGGELFF. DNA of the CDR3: TGTGCCAGCAGCCGACGGGGCGGGGAGCTGTTTTTT.

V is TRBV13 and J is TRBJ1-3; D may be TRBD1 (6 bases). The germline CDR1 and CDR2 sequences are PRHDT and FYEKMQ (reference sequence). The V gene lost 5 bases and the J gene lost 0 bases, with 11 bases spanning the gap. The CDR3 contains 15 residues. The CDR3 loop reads CASSATGSSGNTIYF. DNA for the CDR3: TGTGCCAGCAGCGCCACAGGGTCCTCTGGAAACACCATATATTTT.

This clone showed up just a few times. CDR3 amino acids: CASSPVGSGSRGSYEQYF. The CDR3 nucleotides are TGTGCCAGCAGCCCCGTCGGTAGCGGGAGTCGGGGGTCCTACGAGCAGTACTTC. The rearrangement joins TRBV5-6 to TRBJ2-7, with 9 bases aligning to TRBD2. The trim removed 4 bases at V and 1 base at J, leaving 15 bases unmatched. This CDR3 region has 18 residues. The germline V gene has CDR1 SGHDT and CDR2 YYEEEE.

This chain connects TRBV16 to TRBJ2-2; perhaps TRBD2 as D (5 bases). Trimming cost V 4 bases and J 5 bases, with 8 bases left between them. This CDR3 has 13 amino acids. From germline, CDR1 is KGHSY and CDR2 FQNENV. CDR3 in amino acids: CASSLTRTGELFF. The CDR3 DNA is TGTGCCAGCAGCCTTACTAGAACCGGGGAGCTGTTTTTT.

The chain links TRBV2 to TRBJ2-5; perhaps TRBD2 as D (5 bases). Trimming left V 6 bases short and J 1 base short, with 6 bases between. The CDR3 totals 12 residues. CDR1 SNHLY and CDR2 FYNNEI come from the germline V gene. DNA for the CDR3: TGTGCCAGCAGGGGAGTCCAAGAGACCCAGTACTTC. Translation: CASRGVQETQYF.

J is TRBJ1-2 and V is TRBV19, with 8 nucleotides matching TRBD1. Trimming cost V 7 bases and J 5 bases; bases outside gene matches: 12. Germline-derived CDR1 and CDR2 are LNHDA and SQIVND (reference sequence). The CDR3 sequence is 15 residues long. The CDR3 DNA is TGTGCCAGTACCGATCAGGGACAGGTCCCGTATGGCTACACCTTC. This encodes CASTDQGQVPYGYTF.

The CDR3 DNA sequence: TGTGCCAGCAGTTTACAGGGGGCTGGTGAAAAACTGTTTTTT. This encodes CASSLQGAGEKLFF. The chain has TRBV27 and TRBJ1-4, with 8 bases that match TRBD1. This CDR3 is 14 amino acids long. Losses at the gene ends were 2 bases for V and 7 bases for J; bases not matched to a gene: 3. Germline CDR1 and CDR2: MNHEY and SMNVEV (reference sequence).

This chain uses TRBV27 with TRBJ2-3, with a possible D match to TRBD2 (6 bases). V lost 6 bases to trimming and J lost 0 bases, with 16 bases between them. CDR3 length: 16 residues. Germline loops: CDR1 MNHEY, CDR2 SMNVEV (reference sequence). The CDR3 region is CASRRLVGWSTDTQYF. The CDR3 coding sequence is TGTGCCAGCAGGCGACTAGTGGGTTGGAGCACAGATACGCAGTATTTT.

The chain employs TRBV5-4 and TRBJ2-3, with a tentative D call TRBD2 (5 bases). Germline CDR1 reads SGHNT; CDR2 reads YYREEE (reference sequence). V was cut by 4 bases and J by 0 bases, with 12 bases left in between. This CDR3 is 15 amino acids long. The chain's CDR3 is CASSTGGPSTDTQYF. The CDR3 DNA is TGTGCCAGCAGCACCGGCGGGCCCAGCACAGATACGCAGTATTTT.

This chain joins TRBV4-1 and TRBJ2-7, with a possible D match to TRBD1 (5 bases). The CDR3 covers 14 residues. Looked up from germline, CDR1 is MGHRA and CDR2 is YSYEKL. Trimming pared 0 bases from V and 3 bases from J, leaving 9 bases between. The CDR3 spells CASSQDDSLYEQYF. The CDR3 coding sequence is TGCGCCAGCAGCCAAGATGACAGCCTCTACGAGCAGTACTTC.

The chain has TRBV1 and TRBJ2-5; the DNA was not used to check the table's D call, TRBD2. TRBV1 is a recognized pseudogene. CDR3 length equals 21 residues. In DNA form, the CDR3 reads TGCACCAGCAGCCAAGATGCTTGTCCGCCTAGCGGGAGAGGAGGACAAGAGACCCAGTACTTC. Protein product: CTSSQDACPPSGRGGQETQYF.

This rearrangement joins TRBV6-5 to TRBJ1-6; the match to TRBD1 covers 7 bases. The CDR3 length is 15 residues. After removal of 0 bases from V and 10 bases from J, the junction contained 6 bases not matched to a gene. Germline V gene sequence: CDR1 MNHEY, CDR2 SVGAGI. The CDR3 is CASSYSEGAGSPLHF. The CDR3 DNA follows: TGTGCCAGCAGTTACTCGGAGGGGGCGGGATCACCCCTCCACTTT.